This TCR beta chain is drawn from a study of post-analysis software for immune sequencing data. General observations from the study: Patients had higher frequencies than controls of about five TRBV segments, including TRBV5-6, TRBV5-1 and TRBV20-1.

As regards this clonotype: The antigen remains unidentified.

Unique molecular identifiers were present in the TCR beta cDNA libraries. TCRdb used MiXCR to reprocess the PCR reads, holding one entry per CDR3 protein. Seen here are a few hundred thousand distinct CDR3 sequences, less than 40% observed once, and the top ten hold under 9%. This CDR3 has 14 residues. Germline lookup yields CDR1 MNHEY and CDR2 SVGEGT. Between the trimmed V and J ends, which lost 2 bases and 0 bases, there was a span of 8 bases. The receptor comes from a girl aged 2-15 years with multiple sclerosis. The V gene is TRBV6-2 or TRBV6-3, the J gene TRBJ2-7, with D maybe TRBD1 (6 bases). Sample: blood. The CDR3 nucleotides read TGTGCCAGCAGTTACGGGGACATCTCCTACGAGCAGTACTTC. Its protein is CASSYGDISYEQYF.